This TCR beta chain was sequenced for a study of CD8 T cells in Susac syndrome (dated by TCRdb to about 2019). In terms of the full investigation: The study used repertoire sequencing to test whether antigen drove CD8+ T cell activation and differentiation in Susac syndrome. CD8+ T cell repertoire clonality was compared between eleven to twelve healthy donors, approximately 14 Susac syndrome patients and 15 or so multiple sclerosis patients. What the authors observed across the whole study: The number of individuals in the TCR sequencing and HLA analysis was recognized as being relatively small.

Peripheral blood CD8+ and CD4+ T cells from healthy donors, Susac syndrome patients and multiple sclerosis patients were profiled using high-throughput TCR beta sequencing. The multiple sclerosis controls were treatment-naive patients who had stable or active relapsing-remitting disease and met the revised McDonald criteria. CD8+ TEMRA cells were enriched by FACS, while bulk CD8+ and CD4+ T cells were purified by magnetic negative isolation. Blood was collected in EDTA tubes and processed within 24 hours, with PBMCs isolated through density gradient centrifugation. PBMCs intended for TCR sequencing were cryopreserved in liquid nitrogen and thawed later in a water bath at 37 degrees C. The sorted or isolated CD4+, CD8+ and CD8+ TEMRA cells reached a purity of at least 90%. The CDR3 runs 13 amino acids, cysteine and phenylalanine included. Of the read, only the CDR3 DNA is kept; its 39 bases are in frame from base 1. The V and J ends are trimmed by 10 bases and 4 bases, leaving 16 bases between them. CDR1 MNHEY and CDR2 SVGAGI were looked up in the germline V gene.

As to this clonotype: Its antigen specificity is not known. No base-level quality is on record; no much larger clone is a single base apart.

RNA was extracted with the RNeasy kit and about 0.45 to 1 ug was reverse transcribed using random hexamers. The immunoSEQ multiplex PCR assay, which covers 54 Vbeta and 13 Jbeta segments, was used to amplify TCR beta CDR3 regions. Bias from PCR amplification was corrected by using a synthetic template baseline for primer optimization and for computational correction. The authors' pipeline ran thus. Only productive sequences were kept, with reads annotated to V, D and J genes according to IMGT and analyzed in immunoSEQ Analyzer. Clonality was computed as one minus Shannon entropy normalized by log2 of the number of productive unique sequences. For each patient and control, public and private clones were evaluated within the 100 most prevalent clones. Clones were defined as Susac-specific if absent from the healthy and MS cohorts, from 900 to 1,200 published viral clones and from other ImmuneACCESS disease sequences. TCRdb passed the public sequencing reads through fastp at Q25 and MiXCR, retaining productive beta sequences. Each entry merges the rows of one CDR3 protein and shows their most common DNA and genes. The V and J calls shown here were made by TCRdb, not taken from the authors' results. The sample table contains approximately 53,000 distinct CDR3 sequences; only one count was recorded for about 92% of them. The ten biggest clones cover 0.4% to 0.65% of the sample.

This receptor was taken from a human donor with multiple sclerosis. The chain is assembled from TRBV6-5 and TRBJ1-1, with the identity of the D gene unclear. Sequenced: CD8+ T cells from PBMCs. The CDR3 reads CATAMGSGTEAFF. The DNA sequence reads TGTGCCACCGCAATGGGTTCGGGCACTGAAGCTTTCTTT.